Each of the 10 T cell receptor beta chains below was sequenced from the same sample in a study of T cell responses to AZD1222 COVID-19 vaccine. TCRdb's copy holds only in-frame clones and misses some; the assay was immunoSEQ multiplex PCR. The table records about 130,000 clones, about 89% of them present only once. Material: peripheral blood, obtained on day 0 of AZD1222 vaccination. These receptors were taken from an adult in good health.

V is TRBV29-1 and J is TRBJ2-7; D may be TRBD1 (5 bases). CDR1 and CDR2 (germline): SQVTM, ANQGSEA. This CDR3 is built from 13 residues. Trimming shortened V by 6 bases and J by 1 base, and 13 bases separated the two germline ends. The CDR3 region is CSVGRQLSYEQYF. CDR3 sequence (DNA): TGCAGCGTGGGCAGACAGCTTTCCTACGAGCAGTACTTC.

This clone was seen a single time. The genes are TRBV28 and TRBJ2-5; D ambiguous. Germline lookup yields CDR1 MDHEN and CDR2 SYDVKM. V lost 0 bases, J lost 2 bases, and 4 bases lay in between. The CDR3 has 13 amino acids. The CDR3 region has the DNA TGTGCCAGCAGTTTATGGCAACAAGAGACCCAGTACTTC. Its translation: CASSLWQQETQYF. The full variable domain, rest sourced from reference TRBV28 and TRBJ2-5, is DVKVTQSSRYLVKRTGEKVFLECVQDMDHENMFWYRQDPGLGLRLIYFSYDVKMKEKGDIPEGYSVSREKKERFSLILESASTNQTSMYLCASSLWQQETQYFGPGTRLLVL.

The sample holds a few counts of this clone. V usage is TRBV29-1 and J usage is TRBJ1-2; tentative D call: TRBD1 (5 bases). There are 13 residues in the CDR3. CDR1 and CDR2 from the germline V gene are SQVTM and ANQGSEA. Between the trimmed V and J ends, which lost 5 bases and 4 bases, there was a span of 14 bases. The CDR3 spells CSVIPGRAYGYTF. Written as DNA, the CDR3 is TGCAGCGTTATCCCAGGGAGGGCCTATGGCTACACCTTC.

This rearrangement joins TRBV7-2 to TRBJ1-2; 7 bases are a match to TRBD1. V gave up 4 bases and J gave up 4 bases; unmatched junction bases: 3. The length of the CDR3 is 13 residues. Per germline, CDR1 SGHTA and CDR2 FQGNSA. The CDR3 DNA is TGTGCCAGCAGCTCAGGGGGGGGCTATGGCTACACCTTC. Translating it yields CASSSGGGYGYTF.

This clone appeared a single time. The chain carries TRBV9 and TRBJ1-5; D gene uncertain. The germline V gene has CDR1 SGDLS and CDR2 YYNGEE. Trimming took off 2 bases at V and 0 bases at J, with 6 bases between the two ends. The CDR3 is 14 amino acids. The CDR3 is CASSVGSSNQPQHF. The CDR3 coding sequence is TGTGCCAGCAGCGTGGGCAGTAGCAATCAGCCCCAGCATTTT.

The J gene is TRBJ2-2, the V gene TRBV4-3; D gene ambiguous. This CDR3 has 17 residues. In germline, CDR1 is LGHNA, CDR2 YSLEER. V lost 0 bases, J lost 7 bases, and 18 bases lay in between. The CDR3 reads CASSQDWDNIYVGELFF. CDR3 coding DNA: TGCGCCAGCAGCCAAGATTGGGATAATATTTATGTCGGGGAGCTGTTTTTT.

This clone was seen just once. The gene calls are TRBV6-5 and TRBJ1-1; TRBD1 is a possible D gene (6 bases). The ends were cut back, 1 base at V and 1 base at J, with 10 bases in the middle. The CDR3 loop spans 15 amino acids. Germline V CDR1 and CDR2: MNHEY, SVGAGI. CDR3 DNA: TGTGCCAGCAGTTACTTGTCCAGGGGGAACACTGAAGCTTTCTTT. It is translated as CASSYLSRGNTEAFF.

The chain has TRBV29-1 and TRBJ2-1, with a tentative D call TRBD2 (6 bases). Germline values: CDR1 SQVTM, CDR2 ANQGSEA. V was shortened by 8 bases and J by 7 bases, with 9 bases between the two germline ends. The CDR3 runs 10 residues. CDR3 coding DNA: TGCAGCACGGGGAGGAATGAGCAGTTCTTC. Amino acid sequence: CSTGRNEQFF.

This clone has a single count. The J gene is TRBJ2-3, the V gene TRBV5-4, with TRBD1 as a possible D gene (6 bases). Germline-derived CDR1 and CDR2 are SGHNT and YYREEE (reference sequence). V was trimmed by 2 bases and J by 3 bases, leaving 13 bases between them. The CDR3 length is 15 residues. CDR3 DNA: TGTGCCAGCAGCTTTACAGGGTCATGGACAGATACGCAGTATTTT. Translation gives CASSFTGSWTDTQYF.

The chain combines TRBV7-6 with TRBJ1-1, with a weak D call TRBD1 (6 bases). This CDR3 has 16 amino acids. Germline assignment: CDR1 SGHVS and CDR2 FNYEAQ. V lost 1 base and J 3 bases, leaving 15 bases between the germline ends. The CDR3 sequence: CASSLEPGAGDTEAFF. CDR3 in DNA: TGTGCCAGCAGCTTAGAACCGGGGGCCGGGGACACTGAAGCTTTCTTT.